Below are 3 T cell receptor beta chains sequenced from a single sample in a study of cytomegalovirus exposure and HLA in healthy donors. Sequencing used immunoSEQ multiplex PCR; TCRdb keeps in-frame clones, though not all of them. Of 100,000 to 150,000 clones in the sample, approximately 94% were seen once. Sequenced sample: PBMCs. These receptors were obtained from a man aged 18 to 29 in good health and CMV-seronegative.

V usage is TRBV7-3 and J usage is TRBJ2-1; 8 bases map to TRBD1. J lost 2 bases, V lost 4 bases, and 4 bases had no gene match. Germline loops: CDR1 SGHTA, CDR2 FQGTGA. The CDR3 covers 15 residues. This chain's CDR3 is CASSWNRGTYNEQFF. The CDR3 nucleotides are TGTGCCAGCAGCTGGAACAGGGGGACCTACAATGAGCAGTTCTTC.

Here the CDR3 reads CASSFESPAGSHEQFF. The DNA of the CDR3 is TGTGCCAGCAGTTTTGAGTCCCCGGCAGGAAGTCATGAGCAGTTCTTC. V usage is TRBV28 and J usage is TRBJ2-1; D gene unclear. Per the germline V gene, CDR1 is MDHEN and CDR2 is SYDVKM. Trimming left V 3 bases short and J 8 bases short, with 20 bases between. The CDR3 is 16 residues long.

The chain employs TRBV7-8 and TRBJ2-1; TRBD2 might be the D (6 bases). The CDR3 sequence is 14 residues long. The V end was cut by 4 bases, the J end by 8 bases, with 15 bases between. From germline, CDR1 is SGHVS and CDR2 FQNEAQ. The CDR3 loop is CASSSRAGSHEQFF. CDR3 DNA sequence: TGTGCCAGCAGCTCGCGGGCGGGATCGCATGAGCAGTTCTTC.